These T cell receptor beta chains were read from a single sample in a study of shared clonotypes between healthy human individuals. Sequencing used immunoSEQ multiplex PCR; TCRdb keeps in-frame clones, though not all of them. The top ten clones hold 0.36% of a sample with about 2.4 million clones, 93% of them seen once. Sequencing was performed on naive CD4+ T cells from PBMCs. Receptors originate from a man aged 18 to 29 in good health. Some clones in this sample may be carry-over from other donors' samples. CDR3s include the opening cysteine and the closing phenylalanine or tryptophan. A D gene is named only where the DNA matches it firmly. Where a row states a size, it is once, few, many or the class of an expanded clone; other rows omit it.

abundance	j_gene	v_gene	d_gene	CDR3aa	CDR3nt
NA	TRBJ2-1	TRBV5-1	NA	CASSLSSASYNEQFF	TGCGCCAGCAGCTTGTCTAGCGCTTCCTACAATGAGCAGTTCTTC
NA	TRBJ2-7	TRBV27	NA	CASSFGAQGFYEQYF	TGTGCCAGCAGTTTCGGGGCCCAGGGTTTCTACGAGCAGTACTTC
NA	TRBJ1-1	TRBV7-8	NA	CASRPKQEIEAFF	TGTGCCAGCAGGCCTAAACAGGAAATTGAAGCTTTCTTT
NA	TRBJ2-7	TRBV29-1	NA	CSVSDGPYEQYF	TGCAGCGTTTCCGACGGTCCCTACGAGCAGTACTTC
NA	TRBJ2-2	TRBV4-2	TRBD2	CASSQLSSGTDTYTGELFF	TGTGCCAGCAGCCAACTTTCTAGCGGGACCGATACGTACACCGGGGAGCTGTTTTTT
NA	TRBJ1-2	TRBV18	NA	CASSPETGNANSGYTF	TGTGCCAGTTCACCCGAGACAGGAAATGCGAATTCGGGCTACACCTTC
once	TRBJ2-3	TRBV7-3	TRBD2	CASSPVGAGGTDTQYF	TGTGCCAGCAGCCCCGTGGGAGCGGGGGGCACAGATACGCAGTATTTT
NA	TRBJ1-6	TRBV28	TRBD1	CASSSTGGADF	TGTGCCAGCAGTTCCACAGGGGGGGCGGACTTT
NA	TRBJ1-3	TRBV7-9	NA	CASSYSGNTIYF	TGTGCCAGCAGCTATTCTGGAAACACCATATATTTT
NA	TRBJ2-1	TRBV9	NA	CASSVASQGHNEQFF	TGTGCCAGCAGCGTAGCTTCTCAGGGTCACAATGAGCAGTTCTTC
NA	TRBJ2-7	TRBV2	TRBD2	CASSDLAGGTYEQYF	TGTGCCAGCAGTGATCTCGCGGGAGGCACCTACGAGCAGTACTTC
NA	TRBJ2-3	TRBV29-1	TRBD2	CSVEGSGRGTDTQYF	TGCAGCGTTGAAGGGAGCGGGAGGGGCACAGATACGCAGTATTTT
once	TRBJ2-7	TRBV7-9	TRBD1	CASSSTGPSYEQYF	TGTGCCAGCAGCTCGACAGGGCCCTCCTACGAGCAGTACTTC
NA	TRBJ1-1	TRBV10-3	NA	CASRDGGTEAFF	TGTGCCTCCAGGGACGGAGGAACTGAAGCTTTCTTT
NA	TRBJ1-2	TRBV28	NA	CASSFHRANGYTF	TGTGCCAGCAGTTTCCACAGGGCGAATGGCTACACCTTC
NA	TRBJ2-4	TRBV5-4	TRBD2	CASSSPGGGKNIQYF	TGTGCCAGCAGCTCCCCGGGGGGGGGCAAAAACATTCAGTACTTC
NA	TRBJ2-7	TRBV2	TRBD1	CASSTGTGVGEQYF	TGTGCCAGCAGTACCGGGACAGGGGTAGGCGAGCAGTACTTC
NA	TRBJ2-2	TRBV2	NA	CASRAEGPGELFF	TGTGCCAGCCGCGCGGAGGGGCCCGGGGAGCTGTTTTTT
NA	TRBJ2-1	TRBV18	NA	CASSSLDSEQFF	TGTGCCAGCTCGTCCCTGGACAGTGAGCAGTTCTTC
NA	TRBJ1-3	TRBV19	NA	CASRPPSYSGNTIYF	TGTGCCAGTAGACCACCGTCTTACTCTGGAAACACCATATATTTT
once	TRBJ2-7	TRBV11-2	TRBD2	CASSRGWSGSYEQYF	TGTGCCAGCAGCCGTGGATGGAGCGGGAGCTACGAGCAGTACTTC
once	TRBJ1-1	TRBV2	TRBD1	CASSFQTGTEAFF	TGTGCCAGCAGTTTTCAGACAGGGACTGAAGCTTTCTTT
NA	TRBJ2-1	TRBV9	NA	CASSVGMRLAPYNEQFF	TGTGCCAGCAGCGTAGGGATGCGCCTGGCCCCCTACAATGAGCAGTTCTTC
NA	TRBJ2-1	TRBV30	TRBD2	CAWSDQRLASQFF	TGTGCCTGGAGCGACCAACGACTAGCGAGTCAGTTCTTC
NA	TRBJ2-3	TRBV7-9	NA	CASSLGLGTSGVTDTQYF	TGTGCCAGCAGCTTAGGTCTGGGAACGTCGGGAGTTACAGATACGCAGTATTTT
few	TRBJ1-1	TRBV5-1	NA	CASSLGNMNTEAFF	TGCGCCAGCAGCCTGGGGAATATGAACACTGAAGCTTTCTTT
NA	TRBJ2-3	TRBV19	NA	CASSINTPRGTDTQYF	TGTGCCAGTAGTATAAACACACCGAGAGGCACAGATACGCAGTATTTT
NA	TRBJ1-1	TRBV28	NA	CASSSRGGADGTEAFF	TGTGCCAGCAGTTCTAGGGGGGGGGCTGATGGCACTGAAGCTTTCTTT
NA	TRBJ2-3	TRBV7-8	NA	CASSLELALWDTQYF	TGTGCCAGCAGCTTAGAATTGGCCTTATGGGATACGCAGTATTTT
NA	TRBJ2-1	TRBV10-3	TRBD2	CAIRSLAGNYNEQFF	TGTGCCATCAGATCACTAGCGGGAAACTACAATGAGCAGTTCTTC
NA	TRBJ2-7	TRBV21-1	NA	CASSKAGASGSYEQYF	TGTGCCAGCAGCAAAGCCGGGGCTAGCGGCTCCTACGAGCAGTACTTC
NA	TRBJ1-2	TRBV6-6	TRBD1	CASSPPVVGQNYGYTF	TGTGCCAGCAGTCCCCCCGTCGTGGGACAGAACTATGGCTACACCTTC
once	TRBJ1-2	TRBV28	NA	CASSRDYGYTF	TGTGCCAGCAGTCGGGACTATGGCTACACCTTC
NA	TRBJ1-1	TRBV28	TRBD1	CASNLAGTANTEAFF	TGTGCCAGCAACCTTGCCGGGACAGCTAACACTGAAGCTTTCTTT
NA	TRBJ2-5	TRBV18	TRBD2	CASSGRGETQYF	TGTGCCAGCTCAGGGAGGGGAGAGACCCAGTACTTC
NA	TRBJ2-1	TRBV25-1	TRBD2	CASSEGGLVYNEQFF	TGTGCCAGCAGTGAAGGGGGACTAGTTTACAATGAGCAGTTCTTC
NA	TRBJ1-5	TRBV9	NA	CASSAMGGYGQPQHF	TGTGCCAGCAGCGCAATGGGGGGTTATGGACAGCCCCAGCATTTT
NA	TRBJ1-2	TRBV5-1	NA	CASRPDGNYGYTF	TGCGCCAGCAGACCCGACGGTAACTATGGCTACACCTTC
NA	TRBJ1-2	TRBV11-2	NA	CASSPGNYGYTF	TGTGCCAGCAGCCCAGGGAACTATGGCTACACCTTC
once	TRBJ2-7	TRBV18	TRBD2	CASGIGGGSPPAEQYF	TGTGCCAGCGGGATTGGGGGGGGGTCCCCACCGGCCGAGCAGTACTTC
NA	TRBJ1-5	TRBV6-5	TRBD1	CASSYTGGNQPQHF	TGTGCCAGCAGTTACACAGGGGGCAATCAGCCCCAGCATTTT
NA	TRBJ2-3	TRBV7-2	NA	CASSLESPDTQYF	TGTGCCAGCAGCTTAGAGTCCCCAGATACGCAGTATTTT
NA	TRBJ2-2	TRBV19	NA	CASSLRGNTGELFF	TGTGCCAGTAGTCTTCGGGGGAACACCGGGGAGCTGTTTTTT
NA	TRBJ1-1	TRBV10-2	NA	CASSENLSGTEAFF	TGCGCCAGCAGCGAAAACCTCTCTGGGACTGAAGCTTTCTTT
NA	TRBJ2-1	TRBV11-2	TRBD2	CASSLLAGGRSNEQFF	TGTGCCAGCAGCTTGTTGGCGGGAGGAAGGAGTAATGAGCAGTTCTTC
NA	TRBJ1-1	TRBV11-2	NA	CASSKEAVMNTEAFF	TGTGCCAGCAGCAAAGAAGCGGTCATGAACACTGAAGCTTTCTTT
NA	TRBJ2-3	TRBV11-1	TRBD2	CASSLTTTSGSIDTQYF	TGTGCCAGCAGCTTAACCACGACTAGCGGGAGTATAGATACGCAGTATTTT
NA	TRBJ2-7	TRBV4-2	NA	CASSQVSETYEQYF	TGTGCCAGCAGCCAAGTCTCAGAGACCTACGAGCAGTACTTC
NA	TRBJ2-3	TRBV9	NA	CASSVERLSTDTQYF	TGTGCCAGCAGCGTAGAGAGGCTAAGCACAGATACGCAGTATTTT
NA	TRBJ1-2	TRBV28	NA	CASSLLAGEAYGYTF	TGTGCCAGCAGTTTATTGGCAGGGGAGGCCTATGGCTACACCTTC
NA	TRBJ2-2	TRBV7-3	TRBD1	CASSSGQAAGELFF	TGTGCCAGCAGCTCGGGACAGGCGGCCGGGGAGCTGTTTTTT
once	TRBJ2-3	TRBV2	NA	CASSDRAGSTDTQYF	TGTGCCAGCAGTGACCGGGCAGGGAGCACAGATACGCAGTATTTT
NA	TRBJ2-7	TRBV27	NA	CASSSPRVGEAHEQYF	TGTGCCAGCAGTTCGCCCCGCGTGGGCGAGGCCCACGAGCAGTACTTC
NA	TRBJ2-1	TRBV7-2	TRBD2	CASSPKGLAGGNEQFF	TGTGCCAGCAGCCCAAAGGGACTAGCGGGAGGGAATGAGCAGTTCTTC
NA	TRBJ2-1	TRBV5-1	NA	CASSLRQGNNEQFF	TGCGCCAGCAGCTTGCGGCAGGGTAATAACGAGCAGTTCTTC
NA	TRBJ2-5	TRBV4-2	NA	CASSQQGPGRETQYF	TGTGCCAGCAGCCAACAGGGGCCCGGCCGCGAGACCCAGTACTTC
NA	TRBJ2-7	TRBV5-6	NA	CASSFEIYEQYF	TGTGCCAGCAGCTTCGAAATCTACGAGCAGTACTTC
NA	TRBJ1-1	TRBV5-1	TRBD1	CASSTGTVETEAFF	TGCGCCAGCAGCACCGGGACAGTAGAAACTGAAGCTTTCTTT
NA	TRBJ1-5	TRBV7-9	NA	CASSLLEGRGSNQPQHF	TGTGCCAGCAGCTTGTTGGAAGGGCGGGGGAGCAATCAGCCCCAGCATTTT
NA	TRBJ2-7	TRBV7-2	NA	CASSLVGLILDSPYEQYF	TGTGCCAGCAGCTTAGTAGGCTTAATCTTGGACAGTCCCTACGAGCAGTACTTC